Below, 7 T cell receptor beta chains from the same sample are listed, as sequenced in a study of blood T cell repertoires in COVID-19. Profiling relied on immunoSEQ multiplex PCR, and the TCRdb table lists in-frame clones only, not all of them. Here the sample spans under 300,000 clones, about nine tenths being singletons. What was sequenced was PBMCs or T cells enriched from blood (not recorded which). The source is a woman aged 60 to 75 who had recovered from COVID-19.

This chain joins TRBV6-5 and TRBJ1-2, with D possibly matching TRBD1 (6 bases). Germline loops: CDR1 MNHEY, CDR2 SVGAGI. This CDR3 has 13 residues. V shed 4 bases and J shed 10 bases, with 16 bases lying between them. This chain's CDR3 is CASSSVRGRIYTF. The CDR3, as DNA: TGTGCCAGCAGTTCTGTCAGGGGTCGGATCTACACCTTC.

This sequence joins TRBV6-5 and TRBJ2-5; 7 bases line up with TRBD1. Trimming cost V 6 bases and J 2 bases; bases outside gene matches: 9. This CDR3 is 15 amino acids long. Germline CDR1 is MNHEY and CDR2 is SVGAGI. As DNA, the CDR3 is TGTGCCAGCAGGTTGACAGGGAAGAGGCAAGAGACCCAGTACTTC. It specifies CASRLTGKRQETQYF.

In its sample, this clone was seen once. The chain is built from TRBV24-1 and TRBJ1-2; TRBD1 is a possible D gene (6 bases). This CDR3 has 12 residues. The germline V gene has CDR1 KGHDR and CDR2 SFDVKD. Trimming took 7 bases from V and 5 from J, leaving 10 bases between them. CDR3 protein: CATRQGRYGYTF. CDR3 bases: TGTGCCACCAGACAGGGAAGGTATGGCTACACCTTC.

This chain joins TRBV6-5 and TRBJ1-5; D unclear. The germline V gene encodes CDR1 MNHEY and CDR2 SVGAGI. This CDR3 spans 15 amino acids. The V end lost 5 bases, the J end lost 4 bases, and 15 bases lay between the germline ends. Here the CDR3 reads CASSPPAGENQPQHF. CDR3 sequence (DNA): TGTGCCAGCAGTCCCCCCGCAGGTGAGAATCAGCCCCAGCATTTT.

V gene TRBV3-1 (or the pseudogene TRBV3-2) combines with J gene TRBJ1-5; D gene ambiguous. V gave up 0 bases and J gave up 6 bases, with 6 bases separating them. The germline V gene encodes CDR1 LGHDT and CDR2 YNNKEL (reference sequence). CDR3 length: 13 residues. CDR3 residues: CASSQDVSQPQHF. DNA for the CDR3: TGTGCCAGCAGCCAAGATGTTAGTCAGCCCCAGCATTTT.

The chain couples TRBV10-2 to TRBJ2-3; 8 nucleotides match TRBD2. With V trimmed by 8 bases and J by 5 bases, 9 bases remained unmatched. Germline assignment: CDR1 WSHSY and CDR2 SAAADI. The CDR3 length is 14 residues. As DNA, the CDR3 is TGCGCCAGCTTCGGTAGCGGGGTTGGAGATACGCAGTATTTT. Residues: CASFGSGVGDTQYF.

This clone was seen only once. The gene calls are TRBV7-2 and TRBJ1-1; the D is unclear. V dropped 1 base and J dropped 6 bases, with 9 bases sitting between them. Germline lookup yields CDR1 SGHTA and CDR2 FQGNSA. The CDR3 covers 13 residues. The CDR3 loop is CASSLEAGAEAFF. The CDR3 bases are TGTGCCAGCAGCTTAGAGGCGGGCGCTGAAGCTTTCTTT.